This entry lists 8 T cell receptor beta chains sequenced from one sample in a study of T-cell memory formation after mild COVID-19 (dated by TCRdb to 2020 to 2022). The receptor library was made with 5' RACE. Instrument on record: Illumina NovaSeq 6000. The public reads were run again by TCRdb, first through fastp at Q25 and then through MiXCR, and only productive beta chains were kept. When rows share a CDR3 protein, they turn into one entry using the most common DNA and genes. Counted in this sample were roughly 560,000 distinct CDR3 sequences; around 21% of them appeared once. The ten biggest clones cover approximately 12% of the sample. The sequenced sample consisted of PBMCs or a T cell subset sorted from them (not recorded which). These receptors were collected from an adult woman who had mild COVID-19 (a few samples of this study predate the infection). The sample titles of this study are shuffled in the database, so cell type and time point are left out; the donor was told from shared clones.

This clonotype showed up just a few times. The CDR3, as DNA: TGCAGTGCTAGAGCCCAGGGGGCGGTTCAGCCCCAGCATTTT. Protein sequence: CSARAQGAVQPQHF. The genes are TRBV20-1 and TRBJ1-5, with TRBD1 matching 8 bases. CDR1 and CDR2 from the germline V gene are DFQATT and SNEGSKA (reference sequence). The CDR3 covers 14 residues. Trimming cost V 1 base and J 6 bases; bases outside gene matches: 5.

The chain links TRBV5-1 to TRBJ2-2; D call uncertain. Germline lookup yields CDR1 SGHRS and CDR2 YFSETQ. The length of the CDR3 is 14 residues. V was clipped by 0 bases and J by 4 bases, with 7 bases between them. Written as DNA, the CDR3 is TGCGCCAGCAGCTTGGACAGCGTCACCGGGGAGCTGTTTTTT. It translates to CASSLDSVTGELFF.

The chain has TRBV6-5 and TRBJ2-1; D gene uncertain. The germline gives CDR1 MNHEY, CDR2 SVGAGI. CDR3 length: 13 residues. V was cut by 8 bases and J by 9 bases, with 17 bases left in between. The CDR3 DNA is TGTGCCAGCGGCCCGGACCACGGTGCTGAGCAGTTCTTC. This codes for CASGPDHGAEQFF.

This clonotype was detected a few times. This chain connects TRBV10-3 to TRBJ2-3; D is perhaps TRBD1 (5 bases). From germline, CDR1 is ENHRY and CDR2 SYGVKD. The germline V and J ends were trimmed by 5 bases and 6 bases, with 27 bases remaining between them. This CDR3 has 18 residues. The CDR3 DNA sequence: TGTGCCATCAGTAAAGTCGTAGGCTCCAGGGAATTAACGGATACGCAGTATTTT. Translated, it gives CAISKVVGSRELTDTQYF.

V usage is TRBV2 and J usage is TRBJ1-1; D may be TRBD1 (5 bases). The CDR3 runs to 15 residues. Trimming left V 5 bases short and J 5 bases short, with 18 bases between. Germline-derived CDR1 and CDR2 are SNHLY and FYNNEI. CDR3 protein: CASSRAARGKTEAFF. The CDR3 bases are TGTGCCAGCAGTCGGGCAGCCCGGGGGAAAACTGAAGCTTTCTTT.

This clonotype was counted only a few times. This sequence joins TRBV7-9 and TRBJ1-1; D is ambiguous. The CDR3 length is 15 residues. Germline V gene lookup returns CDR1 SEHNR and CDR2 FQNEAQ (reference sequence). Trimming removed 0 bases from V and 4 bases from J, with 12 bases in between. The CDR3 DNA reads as TGTGCCAGCAGCTTAGCTACCGTGCGGACCACTGAAGCTTTCTTT. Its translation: CASSLATVRTTEAFF.

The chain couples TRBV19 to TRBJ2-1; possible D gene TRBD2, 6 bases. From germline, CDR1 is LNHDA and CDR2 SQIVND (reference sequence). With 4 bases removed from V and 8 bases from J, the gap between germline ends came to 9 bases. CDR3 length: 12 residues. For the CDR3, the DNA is TGTGCCAGTAGTAACGGGAGAGATGAGCAGTTCTTC. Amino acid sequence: CASSNGRDEQFF.

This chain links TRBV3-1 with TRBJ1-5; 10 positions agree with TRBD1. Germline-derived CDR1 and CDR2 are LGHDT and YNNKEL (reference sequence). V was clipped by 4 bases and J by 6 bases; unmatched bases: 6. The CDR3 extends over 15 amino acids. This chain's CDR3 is CASSPTGGRSQPQHF. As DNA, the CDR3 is TGTGCCAGCAGCCCGACAGGGGGCAGAAGTCAGCCCCAGCATTTT.